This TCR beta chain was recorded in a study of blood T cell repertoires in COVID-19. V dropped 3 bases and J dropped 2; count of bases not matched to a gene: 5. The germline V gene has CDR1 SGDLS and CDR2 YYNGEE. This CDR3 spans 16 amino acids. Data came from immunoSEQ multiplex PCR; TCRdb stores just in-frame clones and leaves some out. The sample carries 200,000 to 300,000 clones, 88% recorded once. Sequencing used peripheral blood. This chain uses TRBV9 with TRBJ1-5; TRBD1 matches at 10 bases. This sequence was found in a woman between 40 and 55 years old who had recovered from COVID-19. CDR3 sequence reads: CASSAGTGAGNQPQHF. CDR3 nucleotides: TGTGCCAGCAGCGCCGGGACAGGGGCCGGCAATCAGCCCCAGCATTTT.